The 29 T cell receptor beta chains below all came from one sample that was sequenced in a study of cytomegalovirus exposure and HLA in healthy donors. Primers for the PCR totalled 60 Vbeta and 13 Jbeta. The assay was immunoSEQ multiplex PCR, and TCRdb's table has in-frame clones only and misses some. The table has under 250,000 clones, around 80% seen once. Sequencing used PBMCs. Receptors were obtained from a boy younger than 18 in good health and CMV-seronegative.

The chain recombines TRBV30 with TRBJ1-1; D not certain. The CDR3 is made up of 12 amino acids. Trimming took off 8 bases at V and 5 bases at J, with 15 bases between the two ends. Per germline, CDR1 GTSNPN and CDR2 SVGIG (reference sequence). CDR3 region: CAHQTRWTEAFF. In DNA, the CDR3 is TGTGCCCACCAGACACGTTGGACTGAAGCTTTCTTT.

The chain recombines TRBV7-2 with TRBJ1-2; no clear D gene. CDR1 is SGHTA, CDR2 FQGNSA, per germline. This CDR3 comprises 12 residues. Trimming removed 1 base from V and 5 bases from J, with 5 bases in between. The CDR3 region is CASSLGGYGYTF. The CDR3 coding sequence is TGTGCCAGCAGCTTAGGAGGGTATGGCTACACCTTC.

For the CDR3, the DNA is TGTGCCAGCAGCCGAGAGGACAGGGGGCCTGGCTACACCTTC. This encodes CASSREDRGPGYTF. This sequence joins TRBV4-2 and TRBJ1-2; the match to TRBD1 covers 11 bases. This CDR3 contains 14 residues. CDR1 is LGHNA and CDR2 is YNFKEQ in the germline V gene. Losses at the gene ends were 4 bases for V and 7 bases for J; bases not matched to a gene: 5.

This clone was seen a single time. The chain's CDR3 is CASSLRSGRGQFYEQYF. CDR3 coding DNA: TGTGCCAGCAGCTTACGGTCTGGCAGGGGGCAGTTCTACGAGCAGTACTTC. The chain links TRBV11-3 to TRBJ2-7, with 8 positions matching TRBD1. J gave up 3 bases and V 2 bases, and 12 bases lay outside the gene matches. CDR1 and CDR2 from the germline V gene are SGHNT and YENEEA. This CDR3 has 17 amino acids.

The chain employs TRBV9 and TRBJ2-7, with 11 bases aligning to TRBD1. The V gene end was trimmed by 4 bases and the J gene end by 4 bases; junction bases not matched to a gene: 13. The length of the CDR3 is 17 residues. The germline CDR1 and CDR2 sequences are SGDLS and YYNGEE. CDR3 loop: CASSPRIGDRGFYEQYF. The CDR3 coding sequence is TGTGCCAGCAGCCCCAGAATAGGGGACAGGGGGTTTTACGAGCAGTACTTC.

CDR3 loop: CASSPGLRTSTDTQYF. The CDR3 bases are TGCGCCAGCAGCCCTGGACTTCGCACTAGCACAGATACGCAGTATTTT. The chain couples TRBV4-1 to TRBJ2-3, with a possible D match to TRBD2 (5 bases). There are 16 residues in the CDR3. The V gene lost 4 bases and the J gene lost 0 bases, with 14 bases spanning the gap. Germline lookup yields CDR1 MGHRA and CDR2 YSYEKL.

This chain links TRBV10-1 with TRBJ2-7; 8 nucleotides line up with TRBD2. Germline CDR1 is WNHNN and CDR2 is SYGVQD (reference sequence). The CDR3 loop spans 15 amino acids. V lost 0 bases to trimming and J lost 5 bases; unmatched junction nucleotides: 6. DNA of the CDR3: TGCGCCAGCAGTGAGTCGGGTAGCGGGATCGACGAGCAGTACTTC. It encodes CASSESGSGIDEQYF.

This clone was seen a handful of times. The chain combines TRBV18 with TRBJ2-7, with TRBD2 matching over 7 bases. Germline CDR1 KGHSH, CDR2 LQKENI. The CDR3 is 14 amino acids. The ends lost 3 bases at V and 6 bases at J; junction bases unmatched: 8. This CDR3 reads CASSPRTRSPEQYF. In nucleotides, the CDR3 is TGTGCCAGCTCACCGCGGACTAGATCCCCCGAGCAGTACTTC.

The chain links TRBV5-4 to TRBJ1-1; perhaps TRBD1 as D (6 bases). V was trimmed by 3 bases and J by 3 bases, leaving 12 bases between them. CDR1 is SGHNT and CDR2 is YYREEE in the germline V gene (reference sequence). CDR3 length: 14 residues. The CDR3 region has the DNA TGTGCCAGCAGCTCTCAGGGGATCTACACTGAAGCTTTCTTT. Translated: CASSSQGIYTEAFF.

The J gene is TRBJ1-4, the V gene TRBV7-9; unclear D gene. The V gene's germline CDR1 is SEHNR and CDR2 FQNEAQ (reference sequence). The CDR3 is made up of 14 amino acids. Trimming took 5 bases from V and 8 from J, leaving 15 bases between them. In DNA, the CDR3 is TGTGCCAGCAGCCGCGGAGGGATTAACGAAAAACTGTTTTTT. Translated: CASSRGGINEKLFF.

The rearrangement links TRBV11-2 to TRBJ1-1; tentatively, D is TRBD1 (6 bases). There are 15 residues in the CDR3. V shed 5 bases and J shed 3 bases, with 16 bases lying between them. Germline-derived CDR1 and CDR2 are SGHAT and FQNNGV. The CDR3, as DNA: TGTGCCAGCAGCCGTGTCCAGGGGCGGGACACTGAAGCTTTCTTT. This translates into CASSRVQGRDTEAFF.

The chain carries TRBV6-4 and TRBJ2-1, with a tentative D call TRBD1 (6 bases). The CDR3 extends over 14 amino acids. The germline V gene has CDR1 MRHNA and CDR2 SNTAGT. Trimming removed 1 base at V and 7 bases at J, with 11 bases between. CDR3 amino acids: CASSDLGGMNEQFF. CDR3 DNA: TGTGCCAGCAGTGACTTAGGGGGAATGAATGAGCAGTTCTTC.

The chain carries TRBV29-1 and TRBJ1-6; D is ambiguous. V lost 4 bases and J 9 bases, leaving 19 bases between the germline ends. CDR1 is SQVTM, CDR2 ANQGSEA, per germline. This CDR3 has 15 amino acids. CDR3 sequence (DNA): TGCAGCGTTGCAATCCCCTGGGAGCTGATTTCACCCCTCCACTTT. As protein: CSVAIPWELISPLHF.

In this sample, this clone turned up a few times. The chain carries TRBV5-4 and TRBJ2-5; D perhaps matches TRBD1 (7 bases). The V end lost 4 bases, the J end lost 1 base, and 17 bases lay between the germline ends. The CDR3 totals 16 residues. Germline V gene data show CDR1 as SGHNT and CDR2 as YYREEE (reference sequence). CDR3 in DNA: TGTGCCAGCAGCCAGCCCGGAGGGGGCTTCCAAGAGACCCAGTACTTC. Translated: CASSQPGGGFQETQYF. The full variable domain, rest sourced from reference TRBV5-4 and TRBJ2-5, is ETGVTQSPTHLIKTRGQQVTLRCSSQSGHNTVSWYQQALGQGPQFIFQYYREEENGRGNFPPRFSGLQFPNYSSELNVNALELDDSALYLCASSQPGGGFQETQYFGPGTRLLVL.

The count of this clone is one. The chain joins TRBV7-8 to TRBJ2-7, with D maybe TRBD2 (6 bases). Trimming stripped 5 bases from V and 6 bases from J, with 17 bases between. Germline V gives CDR1 SGHVS, CDR2 FQNEAQ. This CDR3 is built from 14 residues. The DNA for the CDR3 is TGTGCCAGCAGCGTACGGGAGCCTGCCTCCGAGCAGTACTTC. Its protein product is CASSVREPASEQYF.

This clone was seen just once. The V and J genes are TRBV27 and TRBJ1-2, with 10 bases that match TRBD1. The germline V gene has CDR1 MNHEY and CDR2 SMNVEV (reference sequence). There are 16 residues in the CDR3. V shed 5 bases and J 5 bases; nucleotides not matched to a gene: 11. The CDR3 region is CASSPRPPGQGYGYTF. CDR3 bases: TGTGCCAGCAGTCCGCGCCCCCCGGGACAGGGGTATGGCTACACCTTC.

The chain has TRBV11-2 and TRBJ2-5, with D possibly matching TRBD2 (5 bases). The V end lost 1 base, the J end lost 4 bases, and 10 bases lay between the germline ends. The CDR3 sequence is 14 residues long. CDR1 SGHAT and CDR2 FQNNGV come from the germline V gene. As DNA, the CDR3 is TGTGCCAGCAGCTTAGGGCACAGCGGAGAGACCCAGTACTTC. This translates into CASSLGHSGETQYF.

The chain employs TRBV7-2 and TRBJ1-1; 7 positions agree with TRBD1. The V and J ends lost 1 base and 0 bases, in that order; junction bases with no gene match: 2. Germline CDR1 and CDR2: SGHTA and FQGNSA. The CDR3 sequence is 15 residues long. In nucleotides, the CDR3 is TGTGCCAGCAGCTTAGACAGGGGAATGAACACTGAAGCTTTCTTT. The encoded protein is CASSLDRGMNTEAFF. The entire variable domain, with the rest obtained from reference TRBV7-2 and TRBJ1-1, is as follows: GAGVSQSPSNKVTEKGKDVELRCDPISGHTALYWYRQSLGQGLEFLIYFQGNSAPDKSGLPSDRFSAERTGGSVSTLTIQRTQQEDSAVYLCASSLDRGMNTEAFFGQGTRLTVV.

The genes are TRBV7-9 and TRBJ1-4, with a weak D call TRBD1 (6 bases). With 2 bases removed from V and 8 bases from J, the gap between germline ends came to 12 bases. Germline assignment: CDR1 SEHNR and CDR2 FQNEAQ (reference sequence). CDR3 length: 14 amino acids. The CDR3 DNA is TGTGCCAGCAGCTTAAGTCCAGGGGTCGAAAAACTGTTTTTT. This sequence encodes CASSLSPGVEKLFF.

This chain connects TRBV19 to TRBJ1-5; 7 nucleotides line up with TRBD1. This CDR3 has 15 residues. The V gene's germline CDR1 is LNHDA and CDR2 SQIVND (reference sequence). Trimming at V came to 1 base and at J to 4 bases, leaving 4 bases not matched to a gene. The DNA for the CDR3 is TGTGCCAGTAGTATAGTAGGGGGCCTTAATCAGCCCCAGCATTTT. It yields the protein CASSIVGGLNQPQHF. The full variable domain, in which reference TRBV19 and TRBJ1-5 provide the parts outside the CDR3, is DGGITQSPKYLFRKEGQNVTLSCEQNLNHDAMYWYRQDPGQGLRLIYYSQIVNDFQKGDIAEGYSVSREKKESFPLTVTSAQKNPTAFYLCASSIVGGLNQPQHFGDGTRLSIL.

The rearrangement joins TRBV7-9 to TRBJ1-2; D call uncertain. The CDR3 covers 14 residues. CDR1 SEHNR and CDR2 FQNEAQ come from the germline V gene (reference sequence). The V and J ends lost 1 base and 4 bases respectively, with 10 bases between them. CDR3 sequence reads: CASSLDRGFYGYTF. In nucleotides, the CDR3 is TGTGCCAGCAGCTTAGATCGAGGGTTCTATGGCTACACCTTC.

As concerns this clone: A junction end diverges from the germline sequence, so it may reflect a read error. This rearrangement joins TRBV27 to TRBJ1-2; 9 bases fit TRBD1. Germline assignment: CDR1 MNHEY and CDR2 SMNVEV (reference sequence). The CDR3 loop spans 13 amino acids. CDR3 amino acids: CASAFREGDRELF. Here the CDR3 DNA reads TGTGCCAGCGCCTTTCGTGAAGGGGACAGGGAACTCTTC.

The chain employs TRBV5-1 and TRBJ1-3; D might be TRBD1 (6 bases). In germline, CDR1 is SGHRS, CDR2 YFSETQ. The length of the CDR3 is 16 residues. The germline V and J ends were trimmed by 5 bases and 4 bases, with 19 bases remaining between them. CDR3 sequence (DNA): TGCGCCAGCAGAGCGACAGGAATGGGTTCCGGAAACACCATATATTTT. It yields the protein CASRATGMGSGNTIYF.

This clone was observed a handful of times. The chain has TRBV7-2 and TRBJ1-5, with a weak D call TRBD1 (5 bases). In germline, CDR1 is SGHTA, CDR2 FQGNSA. V gave up 5 bases and J gave up 4 bases, with 21 bases separating them. This CDR3 comprises 17 residues. In DNA form, the CDR3 reads TGTGCCAGCAGCCTGCGACCTGCAGGGCTCCGAAATCAGCCCCAGCATTTT. This codes for CASSLRPAGLRNQPQHF.

The gene calls are TRBV7-9 and TRBJ1-1; D gene uncertain. There are 14 residues in the CDR3. Looked up from germline, CDR1 is SEHNR and CDR2 is FQNEAQ (reference sequence). V gave up 2 bases and J gave up 0 bases, with 7 bases separating them. The CDR3 loop reads CASSLPGLNTEAFF. The CDR3 nucleotides are TGTGCCAGCAGCTTACCTGGGCTGAACACTGAAGCTTTCTTT.

The table lists this clone with a few counts. The chain employs TRBV19 and TRBJ2-1; 7 bases fit TRBD1. The ends lost 8 bases at V and 4 bases at J; junction bases unmatched: 8. Germline CDR1 reads LNHDA; CDR2 reads SQIVND (reference sequence). The CDR3 consists of 14 residues. CDR3 protein: CASVRPGGYNEQFF. The CDR3 nucleotides are TGTGCCAGTGTCCGTCCAGGGGGATACAATGAGCAGTTCTTC.

The table lists this clone with a count of one. CDR3 loop: CASSVGAFHTEAFF. The CDR3 nucleotides are TGTGCCAGCAGCGTAGGGGCATTCCACACTGAAGCTTTCTTT. The chain recombines TRBV9 with TRBJ1-1; D uncertain. The length of the CDR3 is 14 residues. Trimming took off 0 bases at V and 3 bases at J, with 9 bases between the two ends. CDR1 SGDLS and CDR2 YYNGEE come from the germline V gene.

The chain has TRBV30 and TRBJ1-1; 9 nucleotides agree with TRBD1. Per the germline V gene, CDR1 is GTSNPN and CDR2 is SVGIG (reference sequence). This CDR3 is 12 amino acids long. Trimming at V came to 3 bases and at J to 9 bases, leaving 5 bases not matched to a gene. The CDR3: CAWSTGGGKAFF. The CDR3 bases are TGTGCCTGGAGCACAGGGGGCGGAAAAGCTTTCTTT.

This chain links TRBV5-1 with TRBJ1-1, with TRBD1 matching 7 bases. This CDR3 comprises 15 residues. After removal of 4 bases from V and 1 base from J, the junction contained 7 bases not matched to a gene. Germline CDR1 reads SGHRS; CDR2 reads YFSETQ. Here the CDR3 DNA reads TGCGCCAGCAGCATTACAGGGGAAGCGAACACTGAAGCTTTCTTT. Residues: CASSITGEANTEAFF.